Following are 16 T cell receptor beta chains from one sample sequenced in a study of T-cell memory formation after mild COVID-19. TCRdb redid the calling of the 5' RACE reads with MiXCR, one entry per CDR3 protein. The sample includes about 350,000 distinct CDR3 sequences, around 15% of them seen just once. What was sequenced was PBMCs or a T cell subset sorted from them (not recorded which). The source of these receptors is a man younger than 35 who had mild COVID-19 (a few samples of this study predate the infection). Cell type and time point are not known.

This clonotype appeared a few times. The V call is TRBV4-2, the J call TRBJ2-7; 11 nucleotides match TRBD2. J lost 4 bases, V lost 0 bases, and 5 bases had no gene match. Looked up from germline, CDR1 is LGHNA and CDR2 is YNFKEQ. This CDR3 has 16 residues. The CDR3 DNA is TGTGCCAGCAGCCAAGAGGTTCGGACTAGCGGGTACGAGCAGTACTTC. This encodes CASSQEVRTSGYEQYF.

This clonotype has more than one count but fewer than ten. The V call is TRBV14, the J call TRBJ2-1; 7 nucleotides line up with TRBD2. Germline loops: CDR1 SGHDN, CDR2 FVKESK. Trimming took 4 bases from V and 15 from J; bases not matched to a gene: 12. The CDR3 is 13 residues long. CDR3 bases: TGTGCCAGCAGCCGAAGGGTGAGGCGGGGGACGTTCTTC. This gives the protein CASSRRVRRGTFF.

The gene calls are TRBV10-2 and TRBJ2-3; possibly TRBD1 for D (6 bases). The ends were cut back, 3 bases at V and 4 bases at J, with 14 bases in the middle. The germline V gene has CDR1 WSHSY and CDR2 SAAADI. This CDR3 contains 15 residues. CDR3 bases: TGCGCCAGCAGTGATGGGCAGGGGCGCCCAGATACGCAGTATTTT. Translated, it gives CASSDGQGRPDTQYF.

The gene calls are TRBV7-2 and TRBJ1-6; 7 bases line up with TRBD1. The junction had 12 bases not matched to a gene; V was cut back by 4 bases and J by 9 bases. This CDR3 has 16 amino acids. Germline V gene data show CDR1 as SGHTA and CDR2 as FQGNSA. CDR3 nucleotide sequence: TGTGCCAGCAGCTCCTCGCCGGGGGCAGGGGGTTCACCCCTCCACTTT. As protein: CASSSSPGAGGSPLHF.

In DNA form, the CDR3 reads TGTGCCAGCAGCTGGGTAGCGGGGATCACAGATACGCAGTATTTT. This encodes CASSWVAGITDTQYF. The J gene is TRBJ2-3, the V gene TRBV7-2, with 8 positions matching TRBD2. Germline CDR1 reads SGHTA; CDR2 reads FQGNSA. V lost 4 bases to trimming and J lost 2 bases; unmatched junction nucleotides: 5. This CDR3 comprises 15 residues.

This clonotype has more than one count but fewer than ten. The rearrangement joins TRBV12-3 or TRBV12-4 to TRBJ2-1, with D uncertain. CDR3 length: 12 amino acids. V shed 5 bases and J shed 3 bases, with 5 bases lying between them. In nucleotides, the CDR3 is TGTGCCAGCAGTAACGACTACAATGAGCAGTTCTTC. It translates to CASSNDYNEQFF.

The table lists this clonotype with a few counts. V is TRBV28 and J is TRBJ1-2; D is undetermined. Trimming removed 7 bases at V and 4 bases at J, with 16 bases between. Looked up from germline, CDR1 is MDHEN and CDR2 is SYDVKM. The CDR3 has 14 residues. CDR3 bases: TGTGCCAGCACCTGGGCCGCTCTCGGCTATGGCTACACCTTC. Translated: CASTWAALGYGYTF.

In the case of this clonotype: The junction departs from germline at one end; a sequencing error may be responsible. The CDR3 DNA is TGTGCCTCCAGTGACGGTGGACAGTTGGAGACCCAGTACTTC. Translating gives CASSDGGQLETQYF. This chain joins TRBV24-1 and TRBJ2-5; D is perhaps TRBD1 (6 bases). The germline CDR1 and CDR2 sequences are KGHDR and SFDVKD. The CDR3 spans 14 residues.

The table lists this clonotype with a few counts. The chain links TRBV7-2 to TRBJ1-5; 8 positions agree with TRBD1. Germline V CDR1 and CDR2: SGHTA, FQGNSA. The V and J ends lost 5 bases and 7 bases, in that order; junction bases with no gene match: 7. This CDR3 has 14 residues. The CDR3 DNA reads TGTGCCAGCAGCGACCACAGGGGGGAACAGCCCCAGCATTTT. Translating gives CASSDHRGEQPQHF.

This clonotype was counted a few times. V gene TRBV10-3 combines with J gene TRBJ1-5, with D possibly being TRBD1 (6 bases). The CDR3 totals 15 residues. Germline V CDR1 and CDR2: ENHRY, SYGVKD. Trimming removed 3 bases at V and 7 bases at J, with 16 bases between. CDR3 DNA sequence: TGTGCCATCAGTGAAGGCCAGGGGATAGGCCAGCCCCAGCATTTT. It specifies CAISEGQGIGQPQHF.

V and J are TRBV15 and TRBJ2-7; D ambiguous. The CDR3 runs to 15 residues. Trimming stripped 1 base from V and 6 bases from J, with 16 bases between. CDR1 LNHNV and CDR2 YYDKDF come from the germline V gene (reference sequence). CDR3 sequence reads: CATSRVITLGGEQYV. The CDR3 DNA sequence: TGTGCCACCAGCAGAGTTATAACTCTAGGTGGCGAGCAGTACGTC.

This clonotype came up a few times. V is TRBV5-1 and J is TRBJ2-5; D ambiguous. Germline V gene sequence: CDR1 SGHRS, CDR2 YFSETQ. V was pared by 2 bases and J by 3 bases, with 11 bases between. There are 14 residues in the CDR3. The CDR3: CASSLIPQEETQYF. For the CDR3, the DNA is TGCGCCAGCAGCTTAATCCCGCAGGAAGAGACCCAGTACTTC.

The genes are TRBV5-4 and TRBJ2-2; the match to TRBD2 covers 10 bases. V was clipped by 4 bases and J by 1 base; unmatched bases: 7. Germline CDR1 and CDR2: SGHNT and YYREEE (reference sequence). The CDR3 loop spans 17 amino acids. Written as DNA, the CDR3 is TGTGCCAGCAGCCGGGGGCTAGCGGGGGAGAACACCGGGGAGCTGTTTTTT. Its protein product is CASSRGLAGENTGELFF.

This chain connects TRBV14 to TRBJ2-1; D may be TRBD2 (5 bases). Germline V gene sequence: CDR1 SGHDN, CDR2 FVKESK. The V end lost 3 bases, the J end lost 0 bases, and 9 bases lay between the germline ends. This CDR3 contains 15 residues. CDR3 coding DNA: TGTGCCAGCAGCCAGGGAGTTAGCTCCTACAATGAGCAGTTCTTC. Translating gives CASSQGVSSYNEQFF.

This clonotype has a handful of counts. The chain has TRBV15 and TRBJ2-3; possibly TRBD2 for D (6 bases). This CDR3 contains 16 residues. Looked up from germline, CDR1 is LNHNV and CDR2 is YYDKDF (reference sequence). V gave up 4 bases and J gave up 0 bases, with 14 bases separating them. Here the CDR3 DNA reads TGTGCCACCAGCACGGGACTCCAATCTAGCACAGATACGCAGTATTTT. Amino acid sequence: CATSTGLQSSTDTQYF.

This clonotype was found a few times. The chain is built from TRBV28 and TRBJ1-1; tentative D call: TRBD1 (6 bases). The CDR3 totals 14 residues. Looked up from germline, CDR1 is MDHEN and CDR2 is SYDVKM. The ends were cut back, 5 bases at V and 3 bases at J, with 13 bases in the middle. CDR3 sequence (DNA): TGTGCCAGCAGTGACCCCCGGGGGCACACTGAAGCTTTCTTT. Translation gives CASSDPRGHTEAFF. Looking up the rest from reference TRBV28 and TRBJ1-1 gives the full variable domain: DVKVTQSSRYLVKRTGEKVFLECVQDMDHENMFWYRQDPGLGLRLIYFSYDVKMKEKGDIPEGYSVSREKKERFSLILESASTNQTSMYLCASSDPRGHTEAFFGQGTRLTVV.